This T cell receptor beta chain was profiled in a study of T cells in Graves' hyperthyroidism and ophthalmopathy. Study in general: The authors collected peripheral blood at initial diagnosis, before any treatment. Study results and limitations: The majority of expanded thyroid clonotypes above 0.001 also appeared in blood.

RNA transcripts provided the source from which TCR beta CDR3 regions were amplified. Primed by the HTBI set, a first-round RT-PCR was run on the TCR CDR3. TCRdb used MiXCR to reprocess the multiplex PCR reads, holding one entry per CDR3 protein. The table records hundreds of thousands of distinct CDR3 sequences, around 38% of them present only once. Of note for this clonotype: The target antigen is unknown. A single base separates this from a much larger clone, so it may be a read error.

This receptor was identified in a man younger than 30 with Graves' hyperthyroidism. The source material was blood.

CDR3 region: CASSDGQGGKQYF. CDR3 nucleotide sequence: TGTGCCAGCAGTGATGGACAGGGCGGCAAGCAGTACTTC. The chain is built from TRBV2 and TRBJ2-7; 8 bases match TRBD1. CDR1 is SNHLY, CDR2 FYNNEI, per germline. V dropped 3 bases and J dropped 8; count of bases not matched to a gene: 6. The CDR3 extends over 13 amino acids.